Shown below are 27 T cell receptor beta chains from a single sample sequenced in a study of shared clonotypes between healthy human individuals. Sequenced by immunoSEQ multiplex PCR; TCRdb stores in-frame clones only, minus some. Found here are nearly 1 million clones, about 80% of them singletons; the top ten hold over 1.3%. Sequencing was performed on memory CD4+ T cells sorted from blood. Subset meaning: CD45RA-negative fraction. The receptors stem from a man younger than 30 in good health.

The chain is built from TRBV11-2 and TRBJ2-5; TRBD2 might be the D (6 bases). Germline V gives CDR1 SGHAT, CDR2 FQNNGV. Deletions cut 4 bases from V and 0 bases from J, with 15 bases between. The CDR3 is made up of 16 amino acids. The CDR3 DNA follows: TGTGCCAGCAGCTCCGTAGCGGAAAGGTACCAAGAGACCCAGTACTTC. As protein: CASSSVAERYQETQYF.

In its sample, this clone was seen once. V and J are TRBV10-3 and TRBJ2-5; perhaps TRBD2 as D (5 bases). V was cut by 3 bases and J by 5 bases, with 16 bases left in between. Germline V gives CDR1 ENHRY, CDR2 SYGVKD. The CDR3 loop spans 15 amino acids. The CDR3 sequence is CAISDSAAVSETQYF. The DNA of the CDR3 is TGTGCCATCAGTGATAGCGCAGCGGTTTCCGAGACCCAGTACTTC.

In this sample, this clone turned up a few times. This chain connects TRBV20-1 to TRBJ2-3; no clear D. V lost 5 bases, J lost 1 base, and 4 bases lay in between. The CDR3 runs to 11 residues. Germline CDR1 and CDR2: DFQATT and SNEGSKA (reference sequence). CDR3 sequence: CSAARTDTQYF. The DNA for the CDR3 is TGCAGTGCTGCCCGCACAGATACGCAGTATTTT.

The gene calls are TRBV2 and TRBJ1-2, with D perhaps matching TRBD1 (5 bases). The CDR3 contains 12 residues. Germline CDR1 reads SNHLY; CDR2 reads FYNNEI. Trimming left V 7 bases short and J 4 bases short, with 10 bases between. CDR3 sequence (DNA): TGTGCCAGCATCGGGACGGCCTATGGCTACACCTTC. It translates to CASIGTAYGYTF.

With respect to this clone: Other DNA sequences in this specimen translate into the identical CDR3. This chain joins TRBV6-5 and TRBJ2-7, with a tentative D call TRBD2 (6 bases). CDR3 length: 14 amino acids. The V gene's germline CDR1 is MNHEY and CDR2 SVGAGI. Deletions cut 6 bases from V and 2 bases from J, with 14 bases between. DNA of the CDR3: TGTGCCAGCAGCCTTAATCCGGGGGCCTACGAGCAGTACTTC. Its protein product is CASSLNPGAYEQYF.

This chain joins TRBV5-4 and TRBJ1-2; tentative D call: TRBD1 (6 bases). Germline V gene lookup returns CDR1 SGHNT and CDR2 YYREEE (reference sequence). V dropped 0 bases and J dropped 12 bases, with 12 bases sitting between them. This CDR3 comprises 12 residues. The CDR3 nucleotides are TGTGCCAGCAGCTTGGACAGGGTCTCGGACACCTTC. This gives the protein CASSLDRVSDTF.

The sample holds one count of this clone. The chain recombines TRBV19 with TRBJ2-1; 8 bases are a match to TRBD2. The germline V gene has CDR1 LNHDA and CDR2 SQIVND (reference sequence). The CDR3 extends over 16 amino acids. V shed 3 bases and J 8 bases; nucleotides not matched to a gene: 12. CDR3 coding DNA: TGTGCCAGTAGTATCCCCCCCCAGCGGGAGTCCCATGAGCAGTTCTTC. Translation: CASSIPPQRESHEQFF.

In its sample, this clone was seen a few times. The chain links TRBV6-4 to TRBJ1-3; D not resolved. The V gene's germline CDR1 is MRHNA and CDR2 SNTAGT. Deletions cut 1 base from V and 4 bases from J, with 2 bases between. The CDR3 is 12 amino acids. CDR3 coding DNA: TGTGCCAGCAGTGACTGGGGAAACACCATATATTTT. This translates into CASSDWGNTIYF.

V gene TRBV19 combines with J gene TRBJ1-1; D gene ambiguous. The CDR3 totals 15 residues. The V end was cut by 6 bases, the J end by 0 bases, with 14 bases between. CDR1 is LNHDA, CDR2 SQIVND, per germline (reference sequence). CDR3 in DNA: TGTGCCAGTAGCCAAGGTCAGACCTTGAACACTGAAGCTTTCTTT. The encoded protein is CASSQGQTLNTEAFF.

The chain carries TRBV5-6 and TRBJ2-7; no definite D call. The germline CDR1 and CDR2 sequences are SGHDT and YYEEEE. The V gene lost 1 base and the J gene lost 1 base, with 6 bases spanning the gap. This CDR3 has 13 amino acids. The CDR3 DNA follows: TGTGCCAGCAGCTTGTTAAGTTCCTACGAGCAGTACTTC. The encoded protein is CASSLLSSYEQYF.

V gene TRBV11-2 combines with J gene TRBJ1-5; no clear D gene. V was pared by 4 bases and J by 6 bases, with 10 bases between. CDR1 is SGHAT and CDR2 is FQNNGV in the germline V gene. The CDR3 length is 13 residues. The CDR3 bases are TGTGCCAGCAGCTCCTCAGACTCTCAGCCCCAGCATTTT. This codes for CASSSSDSQPQHF. Looking up the rest from reference TRBV11-2 and TRBJ1-5 gives the full variable domain: EAGVAQSPRYKIIEKRQSVAFWCNPISGHATLYWYQQILGQGPKLLIQFQNNGVVDDSQLPKDRFSAERLKGVDSTLKIQPAKLEDSAVYLCASSSSDSQPQHFGDGTRLSIL.

The chain uses TRBV9 and TRBJ1-2, with D tentatively TRBD1 (5 bases). V shed 4 bases and J shed 1 base, with 8 bases lying between them. The CDR3 has 13 residues. Germline-derived CDR1 and CDR2 are SGDLS and YYNGEE. In nucleotides, the CDR3 is TGTGCCAGCAGCCCAGGGTTTAACTATGGCTACACCTTC. It codes for CASSPGFNYGYTF.

The CDR3 loop reads CASSSGLAGRTSTDTQYF. CDR3 nucleotide sequence: TGCGCCAGCAGCTCCGGACTAGCGGGGAGGACTAGCACAGATACGCAGTATTTT. The chain is built from TRBV5-1 and TRBJ2-3, with TRBD2 matching over 12 bases. J lost 0 bases, V lost 3 bases, and 8 bases had no gene match. Looked up from germline, CDR1 is SGHRS and CDR2 is YFSETQ. CDR3 size: 18 residues.

CDR3 protein: CASSASGRINEQYF. In DNA form, the CDR3 reads TGTGCCAGCAGCGCAAGCGGGAGAATAAACGAGCAGTACTTC. This chain joins TRBV13 and TRBJ2-7; 8 bases match TRBD2. The CDR3 extends over 14 amino acids. V dropped 5 bases and J dropped 5; count of bases not matched to a gene: 8. Germline loops: CDR1 PRHDT, CDR2 FYEKMQ (reference sequence).

V and J are TRBV18 and TRBJ2-5; 7 bases match TRBD1. Trimming took 3 bases from V and 4 from J; bases not matched to a gene: 8. Germline lookup yields CDR1 KGHSH and CDR2 LQKENI. The CDR3 is 15 amino acids. CDR3: CASSPDWDRGETQYF. CDR3 coding DNA: TGTGCCAGCTCACCGGATTGGGACAGAGGAGAGACCCAGTACTTC.

The rearrangement joins TRBV2 to TRBJ1-4; perhaps TRBD1 as D (6 bases). Trimming shortened V by 6 bases and J by 0 bases, and 14 bases separated the two germline ends. The CDR3 sequence is 16 residues long. CDR1 SNHLY and CDR2 FYNNEI come from the germline V gene. CDR3 sequence (DNA): TGTGCCAGCAGAAGGTCAGGGGCAACAACTAATGAAAAACTGTTTTTT. It is translated as CASRRSGATTNEKLFF.

Points on this clone: The sample contains more than one DNA sequence encoding this CDR3. The J gene is TRBJ1-2, the V gene TRBV5-1; D ambiguous. In germline, CDR1 is SGHRS, CDR2 YFSETQ. Between the trimmed V and J ends, which lost 4 bases and 4 bases, there was a span of 17 bases. This CDR3 comprises 15 residues. The CDR3 protein is CASSPGGQEPYGYTF. The CDR3, as DNA: TGCGCCAGCAGCCCCGGAGGGCAGGAGCCCTATGGCTACACCTTC.

Concerning this clone itself: Other nucleotide sequences from this sample produce the same CDR3. V is TRBV6-1 and J is TRBJ2-7; the D gene is possibly TRBD1 (5 bases). This CDR3 is 13 amino acids long. Trimming cost V 2 bases and J 1 base, with 6 bases left between them. Looked up from germline, CDR1 is MNHNS and CDR2 is SASEGT. The CDR3 DNA follows: TGTGCCAGCAGTGAACAGGGTTCCTACGAGCAGTACTTC. It translates to CASSEQGSYEQYF.

This clone was seen a few times. The V and J genes are TRBV19 and TRBJ2-7; D is unclear. The V end was cut by 5 bases, the J end by 3 bases, with 17 bases between. The germline CDR1 and CDR2 sequences are LNHDA and SQIVND (reference sequence). CDR3 length: 15 residues. The CDR3 here is CASSQRSRRVYEQYF. The CDR3 nucleotides read TGTGCCAGTAGTCAGAGAAGCAGGAGAGTCTACGAGCAGTACTTC.

The V and J genes are TRBV7-2 and TRBJ1-2, with TRBD1 as a possible D gene (5 bases). Per the germline V gene, CDR1 is SGHTA and CDR2 is FQGNSA. CDR3 length: 13 residues. Trimming took off 4 bases at V and 4 bases at J, with 10 bases between the two ends. This CDR3 is CASSSDRFYGYTF. The CDR3 nucleotides read TGTGCCAGCAGCTCCGACAGATTCTATGGCTACACCTTC.

This chain connects TRBV18 to TRBJ2-1; D tentatively fits TRBD1 or TRBD2 (5 bases each). V lost 4 bases to trimming and J lost 5 bases, with 9 bases between them. CDR1 and CDR2 from the germline V gene are KGHSH and LQKENI. CDR3 length: 13 amino acids. The DNA of the CDR3 is TGTGCCAGCTCACGGGACGCCCACAATGAGCAGTTCTTC. The encoded protein is CASSRDAHNEQFF.

This clone has just one count. This rearrangement joins TRBV5-4 to TRBJ2-1; 14 bases align to TRBD2. Germline V CDR1 and CDR2: SGHNT, YYREEE (reference sequence). V dropped 4 bases and J dropped 5; count of bases not matched to a gene: 5. There are 16 residues in the CDR3. The CDR3 loop is CASSMTSGRGNNEQFF. CDR3 coding DNA: TGTGCCAGCAGCATGACTAGCGGGAGGGGAAACAATGAGCAGTTCTTC.

The table lists this clone with a few counts. The chain is built from TRBV27 and TRBJ2-7; 7 bases line up with TRBD1. Germline values: CDR1 MNHEY, CDR2 SMNVEV (reference sequence). This CDR3 spans 14 amino acids. V dropped 4 bases and J dropped 2; count of bases not matched to a gene: 5. The CDR3 is CASSYRGVAYEQYF. The DNA for the CDR3 is TGTGCCAGCAGTTACAGGGGAGTCGCCTACGAGCAGTACTTC.

The chain has TRBV10-3 and TRBJ2-5; 9 bases fit TRBD1. V shed 4 bases and J 3 bases; nucleotides not matched to a gene: 3. Germline CDR1 ENHRY, CDR2 SYGVKD. This CDR3 has 14 amino acids. CDR3 in DNA: TGTGCCATCAGTGCGGGACAGGGAAAAGAGACCCAGTACTTC. Amino acid sequence: CAISAGQGKETQYF.

Here the CDR3 DNA reads TGTGCCATCAGTGAACTTCTTGGGGAGCTGTTTTTT. This translates into CAISELLGELFF. The chain carries TRBV10-3 and TRBJ2-2; D gene unclear. The CDR3 has 12 amino acids. Germline V gene sequence: CDR1 ENHRY, CDR2 SYGVKD. V was clipped by 3 bases and J by 8 bases, with 7 bases between them.

This clone was counted only a few times. Different DNA sequences within this sample yield the same CDR3. This chain links TRBV19 with TRBJ2-5; 7 bases agree with TRBD1. J was trimmed by 4 bases and V by 6 bases; bases with no gene match: 5. The CDR3 consists of 13 residues. In germline, CDR1 is LNHDA, CDR2 SQIVND (reference sequence). CDR3 residues: CASSLNRGETQYF. CDR3 sequence (DNA): TGTGCCAGTAGCCTTAACAGGGGAGAGACCCAGTACTTC.

This clone was observed a few times. The chain couples TRBV13 to TRBJ1-3; TRBD1 matches at 8 bases. This CDR3 comprises 14 residues. Looked up from germline, CDR1 is PRHDT and CDR2 is FYEKMQ (reference sequence). The V gene end was trimmed by 4 bases and the J gene end by 7 bases; junction bases not matched to a gene: 6. Here the CDR3 DNA reads TGTGCCAGCAGCTCCCAGGGGGCGCGGAACACCATATATTTT. Protein: CASSSQGARNTIYF.